This T cell receptor beta chain was documented in a study of cytomegalovirus exposure and HLA in healthy donors (dated by TCRdb to about 2017). Broadly, across the study: An earlier analysis of roughly 500 of the donors reported about 280 Gb of sequence data and 95 million to 120 million unique TCR beta sequences obtained from about 170 million T cells. In the later analysis, no new phenotypic data were used to find candidate immune exposures; instead, reliance was placed on TCR beta sequences and their occurrence across donors. Four or five DR-DQ haplotypes were handled as single units for association and clustering because linkage in the cohort was strong. A later analysis re-examined previously published TCR beta repertoires from more than 650 donors and added high-resolution HLA genotyping to investigate patterns of TCR occurrence. In addition to the first cohort of hundreds of subjects, a separate validation cohort of approximately 130 different subjects was used. Typing coverage differed by locus: A, B, C, DRB1 and DQB1 were typed in roughly 620-630 donors, DQA1 in 522, DPA1 in 600 to 610, and DPB1 in roughly 470. An earlier analysis of 587 of the donors applied high-throughput TCR beta sequencing to assess whether each TCR beta V gene segment acted as functional or pseudogenic. A later genetic analysis used genome-wide SNP genotypes for 398 of the 666 donors, treating that subset as a discovery cohort. All discovery cohort repertoires had been generated using a single sequencing platform. The study was designed to test whether signatures of past pathogen exposure could be identified by cataloging public T cell receptors. Across approximately 400 genotyped donors of the cohort, an average of approximately 220,000 unique TCR beta nucleotide sequences per donor were sequenced, and around 20% of those sequences were non-productive. Alongside the repertoire data, information on donor age, sex, ethnicity and CMV serostatus was compiled. Among the 398 genotyped donors, approximately 81% belonged to the genetic ancestry cluster associated with self-reported Caucasian donors. HLA typing covered class I and class II loci at four-digit resolution. To predict cytomegalovirus infection status, the study brought together high-throughput TCR immunosequencing, statistical association of individual TCRs with disease status, and machine learning. The study used immunosequencing to profile the T cell repertoires of approximately 640 subjects and linked those repertoires to cytomegalovirus serostatus. Approximately 310 gigabases of sequencing data and tens of millions of unique TCR sequences made up an early release that covered several hundred HLA-typed donors. The investigation overall reported the following: Correlated functional status among segregating V segments might reflect linkage disequilibrium, but an unknown experimental factor could not be ruled out. The presence/absence analyses assumed that sequencing depth was roughly uniform across donors, and that assumption may not be true. A cluster of highly shared sequence variants was judged likely to represent a technical artifact of the sequencing pipeline. Because HLA typing was missing for some donors at each locus, association tests included only the typed subset. According to a later genetic analysis, donors in an Asian-associated ancestry cluster had fewer N-insertions in productive TCRs than the roughly 700-donor mean. Strong co-occurrence of HLA alleles, especially DR and DQ, made assigning TCR associations to individual alleles difficult. An earlier analysis of 587 of the donors showed that most TCR beta V segments appeared in productive rearrangements either about 87% or about 30% of the time, which broadly matched IMGT annotations. V-gene and J-gene trimming of TCR beta chains was associated with a missense DCLRE1C variant in a later genetic analysis, and the association was replicated in an independent cohort. Compared with equally common non-associated chains, HLA-associated TCR beta chains in a later analysis were more clonally expanded and had lower generation probabilities. At a false discovery rate of 0.05, a later analysis linked 15,000 to 20,000 TCR beta sequences to specific HLA alleles. A few of the identified cytomegalovirus-associated TCR beta chains were confirmed in vitro to be specific for cytomegalovirus antigens. It was suggested by the authors that the approach could potentially be generalized to other disease states and immunological phenotypes. Immune exposure information for the cohort was limited to CMV serostatus. The cohort was sequenced for TCR beta chains only, and without alpha or paired-chain data the features that could be detected were limited. Most CMV-associated TCR beta chains appeared to be HLA-restricted in a later analysis, and the HLA associations seemed to be driven largely by CMV exposure. A later analysis found that TCR association rates varied across HLA loci, with DRB1 alleles showing the most associated TCRs and HLA-C alleles the fewest. Seventeen rarely observed V segments, including chromosome 9 orphons, were excluded from the earlier analysis of about 500 of the donors because counts were too low. Some IMGT-functional V segments, including TRBV6-2 and TRBV6-3, could not be told apart with the 87-base-pair reads, so those segments were excluded. According to a later analysis, parvovirus B19, influenza, CMV and Epstein-Barr virus appeared linked to several top co-occurrence clusters. Cytomegalovirus status was reported to be diagnosed by the classifier with high specificity and sensitivity in both the original and validation cohorts. A further reported finding was that TCR beta sequences accurately predicted the HLA-A and HLA-B alleles for most subjects in the first cohort. The study listed approximately 150 TCR beta chains as associated with cytomegalovirus. While some public TCRs were present in many individuals, most TCR sequences turned up only very rarely across donors.

Looking up the germline V gene yields CDR1 MDHEN and CDR2 SYDVKM. The germline ends are 15 bases apart after V is trimmed by 3 bases and J by 7 bases. The CDR3 runs 15 amino acids, cysteine and phenylalanine included. The only DNA kept is the CDR3, 45 bases in frame from the first base. The cohort was made up of 500 to 850 healthy bone marrow donors. All cohort members were sampled while nominally healthy, although unrecorded immune exposures were likely present. The donor was CMV seropositive and was included in the group of 250 to 300 seropositive cohort members. A peripheral blood sample was provided by each donor, and peripheral blood mononuclear cells were used for TCR beta sequencing. Genomic DNA extraction from the blood cell samples was performed with the Qiagen DNeasy Blood Extraction Kit. Libraries came from the immunoSEQ multiplex PCR assay. For the multiplex PCR, a mixture combining 60 forward primers for TCR Vbeta segments and 13 reverse primers for TCR Jbeta segments was used. A multiplex PCR assay on genomic DNA amplified the CDR3 region of rearranged TCR beta genes. The amplified TCR beta libraries were sequenced on the Illumina HiSeq System as 87-base-pair reads. The original methods were these. Across the 670 or so repertoires, a later analysis counted roughly 77 million unique TCR beta chains, roughly 11 million of which were shared by at least two donors. A nearest-neighbor algorithm error-corrected the raw reads and collapsed the reads into unique sequences, merging closely related sequences to remove PCR and sequencing errors. To assign V, D and J gene segments, CDR3 sequences were aligned to IMGT reference sequences. For a sequence to be retained, a match of at least six nucleotides to both a V gene segment and a J gene segment was required. A rearrangement was called productive if the CDR3 had no stop codons and remained in frame with V and J, and every other rearrangement was called non-productive. CDR3 was defined by IMGT convention, running from the second conserved V-encoded cysteine to the conserved J-encoded phenylalanine. In an earlier analysis of around 540 of the donors, sequences lacking an unambiguous match to a single V gene segment were excluded. In an earlier analysis of approximately 550 of the donors, V segments were called functional above 56.7% productive rearrangements and were called segregating when the between-donor standard deviation exceeded 5%. A statistical classification framework was developed to diagnose cytomegalovirus status using the catalog of TCR beta chain sequences. A later analysis assigned V and J genes by comparing TCR nucleotide sequences with IMGT/GENE-DB human TR gene sequences. A later analysis assigned CDR3 sequences and most-parsimonious VDJ recombination scenarios with the TCRdist pipeline. In a later analysis, every TCR beta chain was defined by the combination of its CDR3 amino acid sequence and its V-gene family, and reads without a unique V-gene family were dropped. A later analysis removed 592 highly shared, low-generation-probability nucleotide sequences to deal with suspected cross-contamination and a sequencing artifact. In a later analysis, a clonal expansion index for each public chain was calculated from normalized within-repertoire ranks of inferred template counts. Generation probabilities in a later analysis came from a VDJ recombination model fitted to out-of-frame rearrangements, and those results were checked against IGoR. In a later analysis, hypergeometric tests were used to score TCR-TCR, TCR-HLA and TCR-CMV co-occurrence, with a repertoire-size bias correction applied to TCR pairs. False discovery rates were estimated in a later analysis by permuting HLA or CMV assignments 20 times. In a later analysis, co-occurring TCRs were grouped using DBSCAN, and TCRdist sequence similarity was added for clustering within HLA-allele-positive subsets. For co-occurrence clustering, repertoires with fewer than 30,000 or more than 120,000 public chains were excluded, along with four to six repertoires with anomalous nucleotide sharing. TCRdb retrieved this table from immuneACCESS and kept in-frame rearrangements only. Not all clones are present; in checked studies, unresolved V genes account for under half, and no reason is known for the remainder. V and J calls and clone size are copied from that table; D and trimming were computed from the DNA. In all, the sample holds about 120,000 clones, and 77% of those were seen once. Jointly, the top ten make up roughly 6% of the sample.

About this clone: The clone's antigen remains unknown. No base-level quality is on record; no much larger clone is a single base apart.

The chain couples TRBV28 to TRBJ1-4; the best D guess is TRBD1, with 6 bases matching. The sequence came from a man younger than 35 in good health and CMV-seropositive. Sequencing used PBMCs. The sequenced DNA: TGTGCCAGCAGTTTGCAGGGGTGGTTGACTGAAAAACTGTTTTTT. Its protein is CASSLQGWLTEKLFF. Reference TRBV28 and TRBJ1-4 genes cover what lies past the CDR3, so the full variable domain is DVKVTQSSRYLVKRTGEKVFLECVQDMDHENMFWYRQDPGLGLRLIYFSYDVKMKEKGDIPEGYSVSREKKERFSLILESASTNQTSMYLCASSLQGWLTEKLFFGSGTQLSVL.